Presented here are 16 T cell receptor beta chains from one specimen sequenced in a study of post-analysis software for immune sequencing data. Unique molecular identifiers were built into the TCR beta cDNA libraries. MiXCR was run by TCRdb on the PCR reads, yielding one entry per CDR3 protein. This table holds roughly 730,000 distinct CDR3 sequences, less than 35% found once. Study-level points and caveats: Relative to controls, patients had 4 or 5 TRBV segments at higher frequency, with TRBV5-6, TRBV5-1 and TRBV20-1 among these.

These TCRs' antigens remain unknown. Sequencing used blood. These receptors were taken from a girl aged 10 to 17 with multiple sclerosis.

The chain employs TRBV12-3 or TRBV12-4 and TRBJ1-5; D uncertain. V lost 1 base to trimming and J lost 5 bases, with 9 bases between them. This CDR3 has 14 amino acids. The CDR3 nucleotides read TGTGCCAGCAGTTTAGGGACGGTGTATCAGCCCCAGCATTTT. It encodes CASSLGTVYQPQHF.

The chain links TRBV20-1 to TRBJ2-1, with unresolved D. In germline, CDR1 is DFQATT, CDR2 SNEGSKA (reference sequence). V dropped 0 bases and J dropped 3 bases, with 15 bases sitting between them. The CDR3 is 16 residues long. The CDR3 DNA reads TGCAGTGCTAGAGATTGGGCCGGAATAAACTACAATGAGCAGTTCTTC. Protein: CSARDWAGINYNEQFF.

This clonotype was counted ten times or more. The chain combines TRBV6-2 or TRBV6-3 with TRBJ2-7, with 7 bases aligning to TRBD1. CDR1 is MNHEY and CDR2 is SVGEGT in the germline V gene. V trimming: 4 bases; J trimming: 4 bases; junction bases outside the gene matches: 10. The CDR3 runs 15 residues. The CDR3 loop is CASSSDLRQGYEQYF. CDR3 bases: TGTGCCAGCAGTTCGGACCTGAGACAGGGATACGAGCAGTACTTC.

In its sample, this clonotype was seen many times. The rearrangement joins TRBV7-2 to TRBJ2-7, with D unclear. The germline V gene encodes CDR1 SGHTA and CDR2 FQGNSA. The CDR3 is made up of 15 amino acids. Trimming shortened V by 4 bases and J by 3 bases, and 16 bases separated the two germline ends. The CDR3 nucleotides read TGTGCCAGCAGCTCCCAGTTGGGCAGCAGCTACGAGCAGTACTTC. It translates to CASSSQLGSSYEQYF.

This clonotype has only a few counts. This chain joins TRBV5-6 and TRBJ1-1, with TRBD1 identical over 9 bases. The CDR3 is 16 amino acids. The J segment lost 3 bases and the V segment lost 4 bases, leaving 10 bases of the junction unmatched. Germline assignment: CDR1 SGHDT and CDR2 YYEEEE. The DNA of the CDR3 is TGTGCCAGCAGCGGGGATTTCGGGACAGGGTACACTGAAGCTTTCTTT. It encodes CASSGDFGTGYTEAFF. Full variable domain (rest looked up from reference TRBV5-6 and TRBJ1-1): DAGVTQSPTHLIKTRGQQVTLRCSPKSGHDTVSWYQQALGQGPQFIFQYYEEEERQRGNFPDRFSGHQFPNYSSELNVNALLLGDSALYLCASSGDFGTGYTEAFFGQGTRLTVV.

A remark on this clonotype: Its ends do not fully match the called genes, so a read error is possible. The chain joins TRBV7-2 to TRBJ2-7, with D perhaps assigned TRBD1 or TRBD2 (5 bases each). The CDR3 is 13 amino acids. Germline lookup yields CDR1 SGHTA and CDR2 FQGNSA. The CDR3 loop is CAGSLAFLGEQYF. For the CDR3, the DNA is TGTGCCGGCAGCTTAGCGTTTTTGGGGGAACAGTACTTC. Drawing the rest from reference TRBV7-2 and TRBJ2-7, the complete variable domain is GAGVSQSPSNKVTEKGKDVELRCDPISGHTALYWYRQSLGQGLEFLIYFQGNSAPDKSGLPSDRFSAERTGGSVSTLTIQRTQQEDSAVYLCAGSLAFLGEQYFGPGTRLTVT.

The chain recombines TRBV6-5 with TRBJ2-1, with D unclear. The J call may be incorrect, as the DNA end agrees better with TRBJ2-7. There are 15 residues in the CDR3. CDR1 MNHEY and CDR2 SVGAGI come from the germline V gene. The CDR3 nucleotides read TGTGCCAGCAGTTATCTGGCGGCTTCCTACAATGAGCAGTACTTC. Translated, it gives CASSYLAASYNEQYF.

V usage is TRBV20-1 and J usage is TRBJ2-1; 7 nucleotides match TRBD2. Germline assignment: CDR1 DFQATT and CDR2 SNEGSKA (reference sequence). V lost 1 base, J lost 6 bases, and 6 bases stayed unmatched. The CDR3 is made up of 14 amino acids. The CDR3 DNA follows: TGCAGTGCTAGAGTCCGACTAGCTGGCAATGAGCAGTTCTTC. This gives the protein CSARVRLAGNEQFF.

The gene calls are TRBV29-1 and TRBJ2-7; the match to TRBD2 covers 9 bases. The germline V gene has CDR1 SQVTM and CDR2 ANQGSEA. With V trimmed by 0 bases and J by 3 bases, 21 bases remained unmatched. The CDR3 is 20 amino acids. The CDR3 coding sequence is TGCAGCGTTGAAGATAAGAAAAAGATGCTAGCGGGAACGTTAATCTACGAGCAGTACTTC. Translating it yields CSVEDKKKMLAGTLIYEQYF.

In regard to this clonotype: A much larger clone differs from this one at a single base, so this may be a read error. As DNA, the CDR3 is TGTGCCAGCAGCTCACGGACAGGGGGCGTCTGCGAGCAGTACTTC. Amino acid sequence: CASSSRTGGVCEQYF. The chain recombines TRBV7-2 with TRBJ2-5, with 11 nucleotides matching TRBD1. The last part of the DNA fits TRBJ2-7 better; the J call may be wrong. CDR1 and CDR2 (germline): SGHTA, FQGNSA. The CDR3 spans 15 residues.

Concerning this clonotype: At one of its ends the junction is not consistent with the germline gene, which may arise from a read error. In DNA form, the CDR3 reads TGCGGTGCTAGAGGAGGGGGAGAGACCCAGTACTTC. It codes for CGARGGGETQYF. The chain links TRBV20-1 to TRBJ2-5; TRBD1 or TRBD2 may be the D gene (6 bases each). Per the germline V gene, CDR1 is DFQATT and CDR2 is SNEGSKA (reference sequence). The CDR3 contains 12 residues.

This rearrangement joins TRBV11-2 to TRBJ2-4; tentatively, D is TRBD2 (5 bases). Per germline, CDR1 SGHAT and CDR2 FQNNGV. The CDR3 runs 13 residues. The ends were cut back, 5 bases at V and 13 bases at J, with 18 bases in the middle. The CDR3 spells CASSRTGKPEQYF. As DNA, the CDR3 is TGTGCCAGCAGCCGGACGGGGAAGCCAGAGCAGTACTTC.

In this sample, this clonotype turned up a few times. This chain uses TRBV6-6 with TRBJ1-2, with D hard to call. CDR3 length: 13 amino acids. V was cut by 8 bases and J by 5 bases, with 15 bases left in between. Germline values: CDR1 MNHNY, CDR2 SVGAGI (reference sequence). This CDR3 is CASDPGGVYGYTF. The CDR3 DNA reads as TGTGCCAGCGACCCGGGTGGGGTTTATGGCTACACCTTC.

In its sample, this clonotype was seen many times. The CDR3 nucleotides are TGTGCCAGCAGTTTCACGACGGTCGGCTCCTACGAGCAGTACTTC. Its protein product is CASSFTTVGSYEQYF. The rearrangement uses TRBV6-2 or TRBV6-3 and TRBJ2-7; D unclear. There are 15 residues in the CDR3. Between the trimmed V and J ends, which lost 4 bases and 0 bases, there was a span of 13 bases. CDR1 and CDR2 from the germline V gene are MNHEY and SVGEGT.

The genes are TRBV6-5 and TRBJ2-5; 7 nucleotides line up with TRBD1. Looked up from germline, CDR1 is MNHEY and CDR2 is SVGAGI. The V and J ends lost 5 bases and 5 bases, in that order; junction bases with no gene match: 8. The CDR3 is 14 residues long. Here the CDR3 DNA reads TGTGCCAGCAGTCCACAGGGGTCTTCGGAGACCCAGTACTTC. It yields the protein CASSPQGSSETQYF.

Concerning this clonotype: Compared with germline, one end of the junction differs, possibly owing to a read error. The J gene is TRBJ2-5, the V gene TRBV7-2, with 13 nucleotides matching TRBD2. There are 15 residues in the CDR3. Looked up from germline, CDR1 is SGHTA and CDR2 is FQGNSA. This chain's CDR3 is CASSLTSGREETRYF. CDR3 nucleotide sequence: TGTGCCAGCAGCTTAACTAGCGGGAGGGAAGAGACCCGGTACTTC. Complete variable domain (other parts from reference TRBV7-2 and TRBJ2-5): GAGVSQSPSNKVTEKGKDVELRCDPISGHTALYWYRQSLGQGLEFLIYFQGNSAPDKSGLPSDRFSAERTGGSVSTLTIQRTQQEDSAVYLCASSLTSGREETRYFGPGTRLLVL.